This TCR beta chain was identified in a study of blood T cell repertoires in COVID-19. The overall study: PBMCs, B-cell-depleted T cells, or T cells were the source of the cDNA or gDNA that made up the material.

Sequenced by immunoSEQ multiplex PCR; TCRdb stores in-frame clones only, minus some. The profile shows approximately 530,000 clones, roughly 89% of them singletons. The V gene lost 5 bases and the J gene lost 9 bases, with 19 bases spanning the gap. The CDR3 spans 14 residues. Looked up from germline, CDR1 is MNHEY and CDR2 is SVGAGI. The sequence was obtained from a woman in her 50s with COVID-19, enrolled during active disease. The chain couples TRBV6-5 to TRBJ1-2; D perhaps matches TRBD1 (5 bases). Sequenced material: peripheral blood. The chain's CDR3 is CASSRTLAEGSYTF. In DNA form, the CDR3 reads TGTGCCAGCAGTCGGACCTTAGCGGAGGGGAGCTACACCTTC.